This T cell receptor (beta chain) was recovered during a study of CD8 T cells in Susac syndrome. TCR beta from blood CD8+ and CD4+ T cells was sequenced. The CDR3 is 13 residues long. Trimming shortened V by 0 bases and J by 3 bases, and 3 bases separated the two germline ends. Germline values: CDR1 MNHNY, CDR2 SVGAGI (reference sequence). With random hexamers, reverse transcription was performed on about 0.5 to 1 ug of RNA. Across 54 Vbeta and 13 Jbeta, immunoSEQ multiplex PCR amplified TCR beta CDR3. MiXCR, run by TCRdb on the immunoSEQ multiplex PCR reads, gives a single entry per CDR3 protein. The sample lists 250,000 or so distinct CDR3 sequences, roughly 93% occurring once.

The chain combines TRBV6-6 with TRBJ1-3; unclear D gene. What was sequenced was CD4+ T cells from PBMCs. This receptor was taken from a human donor with multiple sclerosis. The CDR3 DNA follows: TGTGCCAGCAGTTACTCCGTTGGAAACACCATATATTTT. It codes for CASSYSVGNTIYF.